This TCR beta chain was observed in a study of cytomegalovirus exposure and HLA in healthy donors. PCR primers comprised 60 Vbeta and 13 Jbeta primers. TCRdb's table, derived via immunoSEQ multiplex PCR, lists solely in-frame clones and lacks some. The data show 150,000 to 200,000 clones, 70% to 85% seen once. CDR1 is LNHDA and CDR2 is SQIVND in the germline V gene (reference sequence). The J segment lost 5 bases and the V segment lost 7 bases, leaving 13 bases of the junction unmatched. The CDR3 consists of 17 residues. The receptor was derived from a man aged 50-59 years in good health and CMV-seropositive. Sequenced input: PBMCs. The rearrangement joins TRBV19 to TRBJ1-6; 8 bases map to TRBD1. The CDR3 nucleotides read TGTGCCAGTACGGTGCAGGGGGCAGGGGAGAATAATTCACCCCTCCACTTT. It specifies CASTVQGAGENNSPLHF.